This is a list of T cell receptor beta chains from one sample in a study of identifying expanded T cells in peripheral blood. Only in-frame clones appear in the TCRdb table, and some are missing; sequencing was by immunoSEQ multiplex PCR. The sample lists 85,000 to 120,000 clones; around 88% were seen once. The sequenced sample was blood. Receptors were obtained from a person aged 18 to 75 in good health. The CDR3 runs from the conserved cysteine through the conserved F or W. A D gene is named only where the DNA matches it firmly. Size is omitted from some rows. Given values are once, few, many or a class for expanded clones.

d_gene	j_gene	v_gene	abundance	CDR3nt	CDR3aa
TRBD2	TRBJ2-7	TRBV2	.	TGTGCCAGCAGTATCGGGACTAGCGGGAGATTCTTTGAGGACGAGCAGTACTTC	CASSIGTSGRFFEDEQYF
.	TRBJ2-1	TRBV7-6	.	TGTGCCAGCAGCTTAGATTTTAGGGAGGTCTCGTACAATGAGCAGTTCTTC	CASSLDFREVSYNEQFF
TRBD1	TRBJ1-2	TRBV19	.	TGTGCCAGTAGTATCTCGGCTGCTATACTGGACAGGGGTAACTATGGCTACACCTTC	CASSISAAILDRGNYGYTF
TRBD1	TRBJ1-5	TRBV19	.	TGTGCCAGTAGTATCCCTCAGGGGGCAGGGCCCCAGCATTTT	CASSIPQGAGPQHF
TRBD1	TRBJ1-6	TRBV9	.	TGTGCCAGCAGCGTAGGGGGACAGGGTAGATCACCCCTCCACTTT	CASSVGGQGRSPLHF
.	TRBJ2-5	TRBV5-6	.	TGTGCCAGCAGCCCGGGCCAAGAGACCCAGTACTTC	CASSPGQETQYF
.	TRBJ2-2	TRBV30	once	TGTGCCTGGAGTGTGAACACCGGGGAGCTGTTTTTT	CAWSVNTGELFF
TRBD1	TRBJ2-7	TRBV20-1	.	TGCAGTGCCGTCAGGGGGTACGAGCAGTACTTC	CSAVRGYEQYF
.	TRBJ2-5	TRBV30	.	TGTGCCTGGAGTGTACTTGGAGCGAGGGAGACCCAGTACTTC	CAWSVLGARETQYF
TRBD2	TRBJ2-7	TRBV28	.	TGTGCCAGCAGTTTTTCCCGGGGGGGGTACTACGAGCAGTACTTC	CASSFSRGGYYEQYF
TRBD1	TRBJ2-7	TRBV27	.	TGTGCCAGCAGTTTATTCAGGGGGCGCTTACTCGAGCAGTACTTC	CASSLFRGRLLEQYF
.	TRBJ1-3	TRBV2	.	TGTGCCAGCAGTGGGCTGGTTTCTGGAAACACCATATATTTT	CASSGLVSGNTIYF
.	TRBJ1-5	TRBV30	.	TGTGCCTGGAGTAGGTCAGGGATGGCGCAGCCCCAGCATTTT	CAWSRSGMAQPQHF
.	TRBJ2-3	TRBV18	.	TGTGCCAGCTCACCTTTAAGGGGCCCAAGCACAGATACGCAGTATTTT	CASSPLRGPSTDTQYF
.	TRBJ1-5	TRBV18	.	TGTGCCAGCTCACTCCGAGGGGTTCAGCCCCAGCATTTT	CASSLRGVQPQHF
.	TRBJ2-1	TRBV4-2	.	TGTGCCAGCAGCCAAGTAGAGCGGACTTACAATGAGCAGTTCTTC	CASSQVERTYNEQFF
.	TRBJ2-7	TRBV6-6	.	TGTGCCACCCGGGGGTGGTCACCCTACGAGCAGTACTTC	CATRGWSPYEQYF
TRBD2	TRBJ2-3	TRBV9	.	TGTGCCAGCAGCGTATCGACTAGCACCTTCACAGATACGCAGTATTTT	CASSVSTSTFTDTQYF
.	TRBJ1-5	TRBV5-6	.	TGTGCCAGCAGCTTGTTCGGCAGGAGTGCCGATCAGCCCCAGCATTTT	CASSLFGRSADQPQHF
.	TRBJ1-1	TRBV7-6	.	TGTGCCAGCAGCTCTACGCAGGGACGTTCTGAAGCTTTCTTT	CASSSTQGRSEAFF
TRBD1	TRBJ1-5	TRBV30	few	TGTGCCTGGAGTGACGGACAGGGCCTCGATCAGCCCCAGCATTTT	CAWSDGQGLDQPQHF
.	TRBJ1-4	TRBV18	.	TGTGCCAGCTCCTCCGGTGGGGGGCTGAATGAAAAACTGTTTTTT	CASSSGGGLNEKLFF
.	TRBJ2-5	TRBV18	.	TGTGCCAGCTCTCCGACAGGCCAAGAGACCCAGTACTTC	CASSPTGQETQYF
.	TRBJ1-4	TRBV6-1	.	TGTGCCAGCAGTGAAGCGGTGGGGGGCAATGAAAAACTGTTTTTT	CASSEAVGGNEKLFF
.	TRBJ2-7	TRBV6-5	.	TGTGCCAGCAGTTACGGCGGGACCGACTACGAGCAGTACTTC	CASSYGGTDYEQYF
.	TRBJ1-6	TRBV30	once	TGTGCCTGGTCGCTTAGCTCCTATAATTCACCCCTCCACTTT	CAWSLSSYNSPLHF
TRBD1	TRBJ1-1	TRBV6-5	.	TGTGCCAGCAGACCGACAGGGCCCACGTTGGGCGATTTCTTT	CASRPTGPTLGDFF
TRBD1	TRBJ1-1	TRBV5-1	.	TGCGCCAGCAGCTTGGGAGGACAGGGTGGGACTGAAGCTTTCTTT	CASSLGGQGGTEAFF